This TCR beta chain came from a study of blood T cell repertoires in COVID-19. Background on the study: Collection of acute and convalescent COVID-19 samples took place in the United States, Italy and Spain. From T cells, B-cell-depleted T cells, or PBMCs came the material, which was cDNA or gDNA.

V lost 7 bases, J lost 0 bases, and 6 bases stayed unmatched. Germline V gives CDR1 SNHLY, CDR2 FYNNEI. The CDR3 covers 14 residues. In the original workflow: Nucleated cell counts were estimated from reference gene primer amplification. Libraries were prepared by immunoSEQ multiplex PCR; TCRdb keeps only in-frame clonotypes and omits some of them. That table is the source of V, J and clone size, and D and trimming were worked out from the DNA. The table lists 95,000 to 150,000 clones, more than 80% of them singletons. Sequenced input: peripheral blood. This TCR was sampled from a man between 40 and 49 years old with acute or convalescent COVID-19. The chain is built from TRBV2 and TRBJ2-7; 7 bases agree with TRBD2. The DNA of the CDR3 is TGTGCCAGCATGCTCGGGGGGAGCTCCTACGAGCAGTACTTC. The encoded protein is CASMLGGSSYEQYF.